This T cell receptor beta chain was retrieved from a study of beta chain features in type 1 diabetes. The CDR3 runs 15 residues. The V gene's germline CDR1 is SGHRS and CDR2 YFSETQ. Trimming at V came to 2 bases and at J to 6 bases, leaving 10 bases not matched to a gene. Expressed TCRB transcripts got sequenced, as all isolated RNA was reverse transcribed. Measured with immunoSEQ multiplex PCR; TCRdb has only the in-frame clones, and not every one. This sample has roughly 400,000 clones, with about 16% found just once. Worth noting for this clone: Its antigen is not identified.

General study findings and limits: Patients and controls would be equally affected if PCR favored shorter templates.

The chain combines TRBV5-1 with TRBJ1-1; 7 bases map to TRBD1. The specimen was naive CD4+ T cells from blood. The clonotype was recovered from a woman younger than 35 in good health. CDR3 DNA sequence: TGCGCCAGCAGCTTTTCACAGGGGAAAGACCCTGAAGCTTTCTTT. Translated: CASSFSQGKDPEAFF.